This T cell receptor (beta chain) was obtained from a study of chemoradiotherapy in HPV16-positive cancers. Study at large: Functional T-cell assays on a couple of HPV16-positive patients' cells defined candidate HPV-specific clones and common TCR motifs. Study results and limitations: Better recurrence-free survival went with HPV-responsive T-cell expansion in HPV16-positive patients. During treatment, candidate HPV-specific clones and E7-related motifs expanded in tumor. The functional HPV-specific definition rests on just two HPV16-positive patients.

In regard to this clone: Its specificity is not known.

Generated by immunoSEQ multiplex PCR, the TCRdb table keeps only in-frame clones and is missing some. The table records 45,000 to 60,000 clones, over 85% of them present only once. The CDR3 spans 15 residues. Germline V gene lookup returns CDR1 SGHVS and CDR2 FNYEAQ. Trimming cost V 5 bases and J 2 bases, with 10 bases left between them. The chain links TRBV7-6 to TRBJ1-6; no firm D call. This clonotype originated in a human donor with HPV-associated anogenital cancer. The material sequenced was blood, taken from a patient who underwent chemoradiotherapy. Here the CDR3 DNA reads TGTGCCAGCAGCCGTGACAAGCCCTATAATTCACCCCTCCACTTT. Amino acids: CASSRDKPYNSPLHF. The whole variable domain, filled in from reference TRBV7-6 and TRBJ1-6, reads GAGVSQSPRYKVTKRGQDVALRCDPISGHVSLYWYRQALGQGPEFLTYFNYEAQQDKSGLPNDRFSAERPEGSISTLTIQRTEQRDSAMYRCASSRDKPYNSPLHFGNGTRLTVT.